Listed here are 30 T cell receptor beta chains from one sample, sequenced in a study of blood T cell repertoires in COVID-19. Only in-frame clones appear in the TCRdb table, and some are missing; sequencing was by immunoSEQ multiplex PCR. The sample carries approximately 190,000 clones, approximately 85% recorded once. Sequences were obtained from peripheral blood. The receptors come from a woman aged 70-85 years with active or convalescent COVID-19.

The table lists this clone with many counts. This chain joins TRBV4-1 and TRBJ1-1; 10 bases map to TRBD1. The ends lost 4 bases at V and 6 bases at J; junction bases unmatched: 26. The CDR3 totals 21 residues. Germline V gene data show CDR1 as MGHRA and CDR2 as YSYEKL. In nucleotides, the CDR3 is TGCGCCAGCAGCCGATGGAGGCCTGGAACGGACAGGGGGGTAGGAGGTCCTGAAGCTTTCTTT. Residues: CASSRWRPGTDRGVGGPEAFF.

This clone has only one observation. The chain recombines TRBV6-6 with TRBJ2-1; maybe TRBD1 (7 bases). The CDR3 length is 14 residues. Trimming cost V 2 bases and J 9 bases, with 14 bases left between them. The germline gives CDR1 MNHNY, CDR2 SVGAGI (reference sequence). The CDR3: CASSYEGQGGEQFF. The DNA of the CDR3 is TGTGCCAGCAGTTACGAAGGGCAGGGGGGTGAGCAGTTCTTC.

The CDR3 reads CASSQDGRTSGFSSTDTQYF. In nucleotides, the CDR3 is TGTGCCAGCAGCCAAGATGGGCGGACTAGCGGATTCTCTAGCACAGATACGCAGTATTTT. This chain joins TRBV4-2 and TRBJ2-3, with 10 bases matching TRBD2. V trimming: 0 bases; J trimming: 0 bases; junction bases outside the gene matches: 12. CDR1 LGHNA and CDR2 YNFKEQ come from the germline V gene. The CDR3 is 20 amino acids.

The gene calls are TRBV28 and TRBJ1-5; TRBD1 matches at 8 bases. V lost 6 bases to trimming and J lost 0 bases; unmatched junction nucleotides: 10. Germline CDR1 is MDHEN and CDR2 is SYDVKM. The CDR3 sequence is 17 residues long. CDR3 sequence (DNA): TGTGCCAGCAGCCGAACCGGGACAGGATATAGCAATCAGCCCCAGCATTTT. This gives the protein CASSRTGTGYSNQPQHF.

The chain combines TRBV3-1 (or the pseudogene TRBV3-2) with TRBJ1-5, with D possibly TRBD1 on 6 matching bases. Germline CDR1 is LGHDT and CDR2 is YNNKEL (reference sequence). Trimming stripped 2 bases from V and 15 bases from J, with 17 bases between. The CDR3 runs to 13 residues. CDR3 nucleotides: TGTGCCAGCAGCCAACAAGGGGGAGGGGCATCGCATTTT. It is translated as CASSQQGGGASHF.

The chain joins TRBV14 to TRBJ2-3, with TRBD2 matching over 7 bases. V dropped 3 bases and J dropped 0; count of bases not matched to a gene: 9. Per germline, CDR1 SGHDN and CDR2 FVKESK. CDR3 length equals 17 residues. Here the CDR3 DNA reads TGTGCCAGCAGCCACGGAAGGAGCGGGGTTAGCACAGATACGCAGTATTTT. Residues: CASSHGRSGVSTDTQYF.

The CDR3, as DNA: TGTGCCAGCAGCCCTAGGACAGGGCTGGCCAATGAGCAGTTCTTC. This translates into CASSPRTGLANEQFF. This chain joins TRBV3-1 (or the pseudogene TRBV3-2) and TRBJ2-1; 8 positions match TRBD1. The CDR3 is 15 amino acids. The ends lost 4 bases at V and 6 bases at J; junction bases unmatched: 8. Germline V gene lookup returns CDR1 LGHDT and CDR2 YNNKEL (reference sequence).

This chain connects TRBV13 to TRBJ2-3, with TRBD2 matching over 9 bases. The germline CDR1 and CDR2 sequences are PRHDT and FYEKMQ (reference sequence). This CDR3 is built from 15 residues. Unmatched junction bases numbered 4, after V lost 5 bases and J lost 1 base. CDR3 residues: CASSRRTSGTDTQYF. CDR3 DNA: TGTGCCAGCAGCCGTAGGACTAGCGGCACAGATACGCAGTATTTT.

The chain carries TRBV9 and TRBJ1-1, with TRBD1 identical over 10 bases. This CDR3 is built from 14 residues. Germline V gene data show CDR1 as SGDLS and CDR2 as YYNGEE. V was pared by 4 bases and J by 4 bases, with 4 bases of the junction left unmatched. The CDR3 nucleotides are TGTGCCAGCAGCACCCGACAGGGGGCCACTGAAGCTTTCTTT. This gives the protein CASSTRQGATEAFF.

The rearrangement uses TRBV1 and TRBJ1-5; the table's D call, TRBD1, was not checked against the DNA. TRBV1 is a listed pseudogene. The CDR3 covers 20 residues. In DNA form, the CDR3 reads TGCACCAGCAGCCAGATGAGATTGACAGGGAAGCCCGGCTGCAATCAGCCCCAGCATTTT. It translates to CTSSQMRLTGKPGCNQPQHF.

The chain is built from TRBV9 and TRBJ1-1, with unresolved D. This CDR3 is 13 amino acids long. Germline loops: CDR1 SGDLS, CDR2 YYNGEE. V lost 0 bases and J lost 3, with 6 bases in between. The CDR3 reads CASSVAVDTEAFF. The CDR3 region has the DNA TGTGCCAGCAGCGTAGCTGTAGACACTGAAGCTTTCTTT.

The CDR3 spells CASSLGGGQGEPLHF. Here the CDR3 DNA reads TGTGCCAGCAGCTTAGGGGGGGGACAGGGTGAACCCCTCCACTTT. This chain uses TRBV7-2 with TRBJ1-6, with 9 positions matching TRBD1. The CDR3 spans 15 residues. CDR1 is SGHTA and CDR2 is FQGNSA in the germline V gene. J lost 12 bases, V lost 1 base, and 7 bases had no gene match.

The V and J genes are TRBV18 and TRBJ1-1; a possible D gene is TRBD1 (5 bases). Trimming stripped 6 bases from V and 1 base from J, with 12 bases between. The CDR3 spans 14 residues. Germline V gene lookup returns CDR1 KGHSH and CDR2 LQKENI. In nucleotides, the CDR3 is TGTGCCAGCTCCCCGCCCGGACAGAACACTGAAGCTTTCTTT. Its protein is CASSPPGQNTEAFF.

This clone was observed a handful of times. The rearrangement links TRBV2 to TRBJ2-7, with 7 bases that match TRBD2. Per the germline V gene, CDR1 is SNHLY and CDR2 is FYNNEI. V trimming: 4 bases; J trimming: 5 bases; junction bases outside the gene matches: 2. The length of the CDR3 is 12 residues. CDR3 coding DNA: TGTGCCAGCAGTGGGACTAGAGACGAGCAGTACTTC. Protein sequence: CASSGTRDEQYF.

The chain combines TRBV5-4 with TRBJ2-5, with TRBD2 matching over 8 bases. Per germline, CDR1 SGHNT and CDR2 YYREEE (reference sequence). The CDR3 is made up of 14 amino acids. The V segment lost 4 bases and the J segment 3 bases; nucleotides outside the gene matches: 5. CDR3 sequence (DNA): TGTGCCAGCAGCCCTGGACTAGCCAAAGAGACCCAGTACTTC. It yields the protein CASSPGLAKETQYF. The complete variable domain, with remaining parts taken from reference TRBV5-4 and TRBJ2-5, reads ETGVTQSPTHLIKTRGQQVTLRCSSQSGHNTVSWYQQALGQGPQFIFQYYREEENGRGNFPPRFSGLQFPNYSSELNVNALELDDSALYLCASSPGLAKETQYFGPGTRLLVL.

The chain links TRBV6-6 to TRBJ2-1; weak D call: TRBD2 (6 bases). The CDR3 spans 15 residues. Trimming pared 6 bases from V and 6 bases from J, leaving 18 bases between. CDR1 is MNHNY and CDR2 is SVGAGI in the germline V gene (reference sequence). The CDR3 spells CASRESSDIGNEQFF. The CDR3 DNA sequence: TGTGCCAGCAGAGAATCTAGCGATATTGGCAATGAGCAGTTCTTC.

This clone was seen once. The chain is built from TRBV19 and TRBJ1-5; D might be TRBD1 (6 bases). V lost 4 bases to trimming and J lost 3 bases, with 16 bases between them. The CDR3 spans 16 residues. Looked up from germline, CDR1 is LNHDA and CDR2 is SQIVND (reference sequence). The CDR3 region has the DNA TGTGCCAGTAGTAGCCTCCGCACAGGGATCAATCAGCCCCAGCATTTT. It encodes CASSSLRTGINQPQHF.

The rearrangement links TRBV12-3 or TRBV12-4 to TRBJ1-2; D unclear. With 5 bases removed from V and 4 bases from J, the gap between germline ends came to 11 bases. CDR3 length: 13 amino acids. CDR3 nucleotides: TGTGCCAGCAGTCTATCCTCTGTCTATGGCTACACCTTC. Encoded protein: CASSLSSVYGYTF.

This chain joins TRBV5-4 and TRBJ2-3; 8 bases align to TRBD1. The CDR3 is made up of 13 amino acids. Germline-derived CDR1 and CDR2 are SGHNT and YYREEE (reference sequence). Germline trimming cut 5 bases from V and 6 bases from J; bases unmatched to any gene: 5. The chain's CDR3 is CASSSGGRDTQYF. The CDR3 region has the DNA TGTGCCAGCAGTTCAGGGGGCAGGGATACGCAGTATTTT. Complete variable domain (other parts from reference TRBV5-4 and TRBJ2-3): ETGVTQSPTHLIKTRGQQVTLRCSSQSGHNTVSWYQQALGQGPQFIFQYYREEENGRGNFPPRFSGLQFPNYSSELNVNALELDDSALYLCASSSGGRDTQYFGPGTRLTVL.

The chain employs TRBV5-8 and TRBJ2-3; D might be TRBD1 (5 bases). The V and J ends lost 10 bases and 4 bases respectively, with 16 bases between them. Germline V gene sequence: CDR1 SGHTS, CDR2 YDEGEE. This CDR3 has 13 amino acids. The CDR3 DNA sequence: TGTGCCCCCAGGCAGGGTCTTTCAGATACGCAGTATTTT. Translating gives CAPRQGLSDTQYF.

The rearrangement joins TRBV7-3 to TRBJ2-1, with D perhaps matching TRBD1 (5 bases). The CDR3 loop spans 14 amino acids. Germline V gene data show CDR1 as SGHTA and CDR2 as FQGTGA. V gave up 1 base and J gave up 7 bases, with 11 bases separating them. Written as DNA, the CDR3 is TGTGCCAGCAGCTTAAGATCAGGGCGGAATGAGCAGTTCTTC. Amino acids: CASSLRSGRNEQFF.

This clone was observed once. The DNA of the CDR3 is TGTGCCAGTAGTTCCCAACCCCGACTAGCCGGCAATGAGCAGTTCTTC. It is translated as CASSSQPRLAGNEQFF. The chain carries TRBV19 and TRBJ2-1, with 7 bases that match TRBD2. Germline V lookup: CDR1 LNHDA, CDR2 SQIVND (reference sequence). CDR3 length: 16 amino acids. With 5 bases clipped from V and 6 bases from J, the junction kept 13 bases outside the gene matches.

This clone showed up just once. The chain links TRBV27 to TRBJ1-2, with 8 bases fitting TRBD1. Germline V CDR1 and CDR2: MNHEY, SMNVEV (reference sequence). The CDR3 consists of 17 residues. Trimming cost V 5 bases and J 1 base; bases outside gene matches: 12. CDR3: CASSPRGRDRLNYGYTF. The CDR3 DNA reads TGTGCCAGCAGTCCTCGGGGTCGGGACAGGCTTAACTATGGCTACACCTTC.

The chain recombines TRBV5-1 with TRBJ2-5; D gene ambiguous. The length of the CDR3 is 14 residues. The V end lost 7 bases, the J end lost 4 bases, and 17 bases lay between the germline ends. Germline CDR1 and CDR2: SGHRS and YFSETQ. The DNA of the CDR3 is TGCGCCAGCCGAACCCAGACATCGGTAGAGACCCAGTACTTC. This encodes CASRTQTSVETQYF. Full variable domain (remainder filled in from reference TRBV5-1 and TRBJ2-5): KAGVTQTPRYLIKTRGQQVTLSCSPISGHRSVSWYQQTPGQGLQFLFEYFSETQRNKGNFPGRFSGRQFSNSRSEMNVSTLELGDSALYLCASRTQTSVETQYFGPGTRLLVL.

The rearrangement joins TRBV9 to TRBJ2-3, with TRBD2 identical over 7 bases. Germline V gene data show CDR1 as SGDLS and CDR2 as YYNGEE. The V segment lost 6 bases and the J segment 4 bases; nucleotides outside the gene matches: 8. The CDR3 has 14 residues. The CDR3 nucleotides are TGTGCCAGCAACCGCGGGAGTCCCTCAGATACGCAGTATTTT. It codes for CASNRGSPSDTQYF.

This chain links TRBV27 with TRBJ2-1, with no clear D. V lost 6 bases and J 4 bases, leaving 13 bases between the germline ends. This CDR3 is built from 14 residues. CDR1 is MNHEY and CDR2 is SMNVEV in the germline V gene (reference sequence). The CDR3 coding sequence is TGTGCCAGCAGAAGTACCCCCCGGTACAATGAGCAGTTCTTC. This translates into CASRSTPRYNEQFF.

The rearrangement joins TRBV5-1 to TRBJ2-1, with unresolved D. Per germline, CDR1 SGHRS and CDR2 YFSETQ. CDR3 size: 14 residues. Trimming removed 1 base from V and 0 bases from J, with 5 bases in between. The CDR3 sequence is CASSLPSSYNEQFF. The CDR3 coding sequence is TGCGCCAGCAGCTTGCCCAGCTCCTACAATGAGCAGTTCTTC.

The CDR3 region is CASSRSHGGGVSYEQYF. CDR3 sequence (DNA): TGTGCCAGTAGTAGAAGCCATGGGGGAGGCGTCTCCTACGAGCAGTACTTC. The chain couples TRBV19 to TRBJ2-7; possible D gene TRBD2, 6 bases. The germline V and J ends were trimmed by 4 bases and 0 bases, with 19 bases remaining between them. The CDR3 length is 17 residues. CDR1 LNHDA and CDR2 SQIVND come from the germline V gene (reference sequence). The entire variable domain, with the rest obtained from reference TRBV19 and TRBJ2-7, is as follows: DGGITQSPKYLFRKEGQNVTLSCEQNLNHDAMYWYRQDPGQGLRLIYYSQIVNDFQKGDIAEGYSVSREKKESFPLTVTSAQKNPTAFYLCASSRSHGGGVSYEQYFGPGTRLTVT.

This chain connects TRBV2 to TRBJ2-6, with D perhaps TRBD1 (5 bases). The CDR3 is made up of 16 amino acids. CDR1 is SNHLY and CDR2 is FYNNEI in the germline V gene. Deletions cut 3 bases from V and 2 bases from J, with 11 bases between. The CDR3, as DNA: TGTGCCAGCAGTGAGTACGTAGGGGCTGGGGCCAACGTCCTGACTTTC. Translating gives CASSEYVGAGANVLTF.

The chain uses TRBV5-1 and TRBJ2-1, with D uncertain. Trimming shortened V by 0 bases and J by 7 bases, and 5 bases separated the two germline ends. Germline V gives CDR1 SGHRS, CDR2 YFSETQ. CDR3 length equals 12 residues. The DNA for the CDR3 is TGCGCCAGCAGCTTGGATAGTAATGAGCAGTTCTTC. It yields the protein CASSLDSNEQFF.